Below, 16 T cell receptor beta chains from the same sample are listed, as sequenced in a study of blood T cell repertoires in COVID-19. The data were produced by immunoSEQ multiplex PCR, yet TCRdb's version contains in-frame clones alone and is incomplete. The data hold about 160,000 clones, with roughly 80% observed a single time. Specimen: PBMCs or T cells enriched from blood (not recorded which). The receptors come from a woman aged 60-75 years who had recovered from COVID-19.

The genes are TRBV4-1 and TRBJ1-5; a weak D match, TRBD1 (5 bases). Germline CDR1 reads MGHRA; CDR2 reads YSYEKL. The CDR3 contains 17 residues. Trimming removed 0 bases at V and 0 bases at J, with 12 bases between. CDR3 sequence reads: CASSQDGKGNSNQPQHF. The CDR3 DNA is TGCGCCAGCAGCCAAGATGGTAAGGGGAATAGCAATCAGCCCCAGCATTTT.

The chain employs TRBV30 and TRBJ2-3; D remains ambiguous. The germline V gene encodes CDR1 GTSNPN and CDR2 SVGIG (reference sequence). The CDR3 runs to 12 residues. The V end was cut by 3 bases, the J end by 7 bases, with 11 bases between. The chain's CDR3 is CAWSGDTNTQYF. CDR3 nucleotide sequence: TGTGCCTGGAGCGGAGATACAAATACGCAGTATTTT.

The J gene is TRBJ2-5, the V gene TRBV4-2, with 8 bases that match TRBD1. The germline CDR1 and CDR2 sequences are LGHNA and YNFKEQ. J was trimmed by 4 bases and V by 6 bases; bases with no gene match: 7. The CDR3 covers 14 residues. The CDR3 DNA follows: TGTGCCAGCAGATCTGACAGGGGCGCAGAGACCCAGTACTTC. Translated: CASRSDRGAETQYF.

V gene TRBV4-1 combines with J gene TRBJ2-5, with D possibly matching TRBD2 (5 bases). The CDR3 loop spans 12 amino acids. Germline CDR1 and CDR2: MGHRA and YSYEKL. Trimming shortened V by 8 bases and J by 3 bases, and 10 bases separated the two germline ends. The CDR3: CASLTGKETQYF. In DNA form, the CDR3 reads TGCGCCAGCCTTACCGGGAAAGAGACCCAGTACTTC.

This chain links TRBV6-5 with TRBJ1-3; D is unresolved. V lost 4 bases to trimming and J lost 2 bases, with 12 bases between them. Germline V CDR1 and CDR2: MNHEY, SVGAGI. This CDR3 is 15 amino acids long. The CDR3 reads CASSSPDRTGNTIYF. In DNA, the CDR3 is TGTGCCAGCAGTTCCCCAGATCGCACTGGAAACACCATATATTTT.

The chain carries TRBV7-3 and TRBJ2-1; 8 nucleotides match TRBD2. Germline CDR1 is SGHTA and CDR2 is FQGTGA. The CDR3 has 16 residues. V gave up 6 bases and J gave up 8 bases; unmatched junction bases: 15. The CDR3, as DNA: TGTGCCAGCAGTCTAAAGTCCGGGGGGGCCAACCATGAGCAGTTCTTC. As protein: CASSLKSGGANHEQFF.

The chain joins TRBV13 to TRBJ2-3; D is perhaps TRBD1 (6 bases). V dropped 4 bases and J dropped 4 bases, with 15 bases sitting between them. Germline V gene lookup returns CDR1 PRHDT and CDR2 FYEKMQ (reference sequence). CDR3 length: 15 amino acids. The chain's CDR3 is CASSWDEGDPDTQYF. Here the CDR3 DNA reads TGTGCCAGCAGCTGGGACGAGGGGGATCCAGATACGCAGTATTTT.

Concerning this clone: At one end the junction does not follow the germline gene, possibly because of a read error. The V gene is TRBV7-9, the J gene TRBJ1-3; D call uncertain. CDR1 is SEHNR, CDR2 FQNEAQ, per germline (reference sequence). The CDR3 is made up of 16 amino acids. CDR3 DNA: TGTGCCAGCAGCGTAGCCGGGAGAGGGAGAGGAAACACCATATATTTT. It encodes CASSVAGRGRGNTIYF.

V usage is TRBV6-5 and J usage is TRBJ2-3; no firm D call. The CDR3 runs 14 residues. Trimming pared 2 bases from V and 2 bases from J, leaving 8 bases between. Germline CDR1 and CDR2: MNHEY and SVGAGI. CDR3 protein: CASSYQQFTDTQYF. The CDR3 nucleotides read TGTGCCAGCAGTTACCAACAATTCACAGATACGCAGTATTTT.

The V gene is TRBV11-2, the J gene TRBJ2-5; D perhaps matches TRBD2 (6 bases). Germline lookup yields CDR1 SGHAT and CDR2 FQNNGV. The CDR3 extends over 12 amino acids. The V gene lost 7 bases and the J gene lost 7 bases, with 13 bases spanning the gap. The CDR3: CASTPDGGTQYF. The CDR3 region has the DNA TGTGCCAGCACCCCGGACGGGGGGACCCAGTACTTC.

V gene TRBV2 combines with J gene TRBJ2-7; 7 nucleotides match TRBD1. Germline CDR1 reads SNHLY; CDR2 reads FYNNEI. V gave up 4 bases and J gave up 0 bases; unmatched junction bases: 6. This CDR3 contains 15 residues. This CDR3 is CASSGLDRSSYEQYF. As DNA, the CDR3 is TGTGCCAGCAGTGGGCTGGACAGGAGCTCCTACGAGCAGTACTTC. Full variable domain (outside the CDR3, taken from reference TRBV2 and TRBJ2-7): EPEVTQTPSHQVTQMGQEVILRCVPISNHLYFYWYRQILGQKVEFLVSFYNNEISEKSEIFDDQFSVERPDGSNFTLKIRSTKLEDSAMYFCASSGLDRSSYEQYFGPGTRLTVT.

The J gene is TRBJ2-5, the V gene TRBV11-1; D possibly corresponds to TRBD1 (5 bases). Looked up from germline, CDR1 is SGHAT and CDR2 is FQDESV (reference sequence). Trimming took 5 bases from V and 2 from J, leaving 18 bases between them. This CDR3 comprises 16 residues. Here the CDR3 DNA reads TGTGCCAGCAGCCACAGGATGGCATTAGTACAAGAGACCCAGTACTTC. Protein product: CASSHRMALVQETQYF.

V gene TRBV19 combines with J gene TRBJ1-5; weak D call: TRBD1 (5 bases). CDR1 and CDR2 from the germline V gene are LNHDA and SQIVND (reference sequence). The CDR3 is made up of 15 amino acids. Trimming took off 6 bases at V and 4 bases at J, with 16 bases between the two ends. The CDR3 reads CASSPPTVGNQPQHF. The CDR3 nucleotides read TGTGCCAGTAGCCCTCCGACAGTGGGGAATCAGCCCCAGCATTTT.

This chain connects TRBV2 to TRBJ2-5; 10 positions match TRBD2. V shed 6 bases and J 5 bases; nucleotides not matched to a gene: 9. Germline CDR1 is SNHLY and CDR2 is FYNNEI. The CDR3 is made up of 15 amino acids. The CDR3 DNA reads as TGTGCCAGCAGGGGAAGCGGGGGGGCAAGGGAGACCCAGTACTTC. Its protein is CASRGSGGARETQYF.

The rearrangement uses TRBV5-1 and TRBJ2-4; 7 bases are shared with TRBD1. Trimming removed 1 base from V and 5 bases from J; junction bases left unmatched: 6. The CDR3 runs to 15 residues. Germline lookup yields CDR1 SGHRS and CDR2 YFSETQ. The chain's CDR3 is CASSLSATGQNIQYF. As DNA, the CDR3 is TGCGCCAGCAGCTTGTCGGCGACAGGGCAAAACATTCAGTACTTC.

This clone came up once. V usage is TRBV19 and J usage is TRBJ1-2; D possibly corresponds to TRBD1 (6 bases). CDR1 and CDR2 (germline): LNHDA, SQIVND (reference sequence). This CDR3 has 16 residues. The ends were cut back, 10 bases at V and 5 bases at J, with 26 bases in the middle. The CDR3 spells CATSPPRGGLGYGYTF. The CDR3 DNA follows: TGTGCCACCTCTCCCCCCCGCGGGGGGCTAGGATATGGCTACACCTTC.